This entry concerns a single T cell receptor beta chain. Distinct nucleotide sequences in the sample also encode this CDR3. This record comes from a study of cytomegalovirus exposure and HLA in healthy donors. Primers for the PCR totalled 60 Vbeta and 13 Jbeta. Sequencing was performed with immunoSEQ multiplex PCR; in TCRdb, only in-frame clones are kept and a portion is missing. The sample contains about 140,000 clones, over 75% of which appear only once. The germline V gene encodes CDR1 MDHEN and CDR2 SYDVKM. The CDR3 consists of 14 residues. V dropped 2 bases and J dropped 2 bases, with 9 bases sitting between them.

Sequencing was carried out using PBMCs. V and J are TRBV28 and TRBJ2-5; possible D gene TRBD1, 5 bases. This receptor was obtained from a female donor in good health and CMV-seronegative. The CDR3 nucleotides are TGTGCCAGCAGTTTACTGGCAGGGCAAGAGACCCAGTACTTC. Translated, it gives CASSLLAGQETQYF.